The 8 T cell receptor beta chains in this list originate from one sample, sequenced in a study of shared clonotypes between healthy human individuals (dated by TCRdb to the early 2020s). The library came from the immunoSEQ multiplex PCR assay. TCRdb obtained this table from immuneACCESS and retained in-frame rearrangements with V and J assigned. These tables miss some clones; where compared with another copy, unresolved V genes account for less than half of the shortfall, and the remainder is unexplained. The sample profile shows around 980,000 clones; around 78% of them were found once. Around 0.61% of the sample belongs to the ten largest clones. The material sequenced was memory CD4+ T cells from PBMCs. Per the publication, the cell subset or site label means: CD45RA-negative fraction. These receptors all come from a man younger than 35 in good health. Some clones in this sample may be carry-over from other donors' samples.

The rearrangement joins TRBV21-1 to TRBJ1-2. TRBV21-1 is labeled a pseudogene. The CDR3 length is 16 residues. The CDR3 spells CASSKSGPARAGGYTF. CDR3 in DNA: TGTGCCAGCAGCAAGAGCGGTCCAGCCCGGGCGGGGGGCTACACCTTC.

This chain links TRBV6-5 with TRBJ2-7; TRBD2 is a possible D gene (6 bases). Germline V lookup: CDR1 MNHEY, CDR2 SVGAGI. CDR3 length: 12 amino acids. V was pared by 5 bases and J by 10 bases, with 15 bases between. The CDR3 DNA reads TGTGCCAGCAGTAAACCCGGGACTCCCCAGTACTTC. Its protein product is CASSKPGTPQYF.

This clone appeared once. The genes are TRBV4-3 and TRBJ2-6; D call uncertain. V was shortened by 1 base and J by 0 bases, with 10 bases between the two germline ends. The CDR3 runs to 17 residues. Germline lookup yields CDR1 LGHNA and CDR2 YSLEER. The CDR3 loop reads CASSQGVGSSGANVLTF. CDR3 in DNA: TGCGCCAGCAGCCAAGGGGTGGGTAGCTCTGGGGCCAACGTCCTGACTTTC.

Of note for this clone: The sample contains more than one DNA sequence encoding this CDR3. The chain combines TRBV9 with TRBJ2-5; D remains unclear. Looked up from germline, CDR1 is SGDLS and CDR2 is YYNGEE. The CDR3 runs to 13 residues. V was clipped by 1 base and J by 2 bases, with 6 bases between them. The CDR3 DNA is TGTGCCAGCAGCGTATACGGTCAAGAGACCCAGTACTTC. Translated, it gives CASSVYGQETQYF.

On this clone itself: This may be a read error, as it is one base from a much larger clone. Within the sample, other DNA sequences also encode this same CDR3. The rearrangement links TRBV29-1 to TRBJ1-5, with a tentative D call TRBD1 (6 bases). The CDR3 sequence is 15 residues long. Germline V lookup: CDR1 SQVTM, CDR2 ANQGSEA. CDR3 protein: CSVETGRGNNQPQHF. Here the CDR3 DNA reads TGCAGCGTCGAGACAGGTAGAGGGAACAATCAGCCCCAACATTTT.

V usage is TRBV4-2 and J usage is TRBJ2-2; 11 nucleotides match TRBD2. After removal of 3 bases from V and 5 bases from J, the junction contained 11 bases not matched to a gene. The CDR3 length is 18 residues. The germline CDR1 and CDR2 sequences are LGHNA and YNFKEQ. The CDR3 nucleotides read TGTGCCAGCAGCCACGATCCGGGACTAGCGGACGGGACCGGGGAGCTGTTTTTT. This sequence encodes CASSHDPGLADGTGELFF.

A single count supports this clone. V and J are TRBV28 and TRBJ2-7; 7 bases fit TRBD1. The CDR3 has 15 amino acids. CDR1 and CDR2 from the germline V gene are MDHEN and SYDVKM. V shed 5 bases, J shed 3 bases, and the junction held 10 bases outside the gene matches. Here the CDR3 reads CASSPPTGFSYEQYF. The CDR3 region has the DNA TGTGCCAGCAGTCCCCCGACAGGGTTTAGCTACGAGCAGTACTTC.

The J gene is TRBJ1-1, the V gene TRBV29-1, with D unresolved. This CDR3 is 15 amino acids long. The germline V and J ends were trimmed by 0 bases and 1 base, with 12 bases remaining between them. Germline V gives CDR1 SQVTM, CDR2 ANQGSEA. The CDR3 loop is CSVEDHGLGNTEAFF. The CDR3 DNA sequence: TGCAGCGTTGAAGATCATGGGCTGGGGAACACTGAAGCTTTCTTT.